The text below deals with one TCR beta chain. Antigen specificity is unknown. The data stem from a study of T-cell memory formation after mild COVID-19. Each CDR3 protein is one row after TCRdb ran MiXCR on the 5' RACE reads. The table shows roughly 340,000 distinct CDR3 sequences, with roughly 20% occurring only once. The study, taken as a whole, reports: A balance of CD4 and CD8 characterized clones contracting day 15 to 85, whereas later expanders leaned CD4+.

The CDR3 has 18 residues. Germline assignment: CDR1 SGHTA and CDR2 FQGNSA. Deletions cut 1 base from V and 2 bases from J, with 20 bases between. The receptor was derived from a man aged 18-30 years who had mild COVID-19 (a few samples of this study predate the infection). Cell type and time point are not known. The J gene is TRBJ2-5, the V gene TRBV7-2, with a possible D match to TRBD1 (6 bases). Sample: PBMCs or a T cell subset sorted from them (not recorded which). The CDR3 loop reads CASSLGFGWGRGQETQYF. CDR3 nucleotide sequence: TGTGCCAGCAGCTTAGGGTTCGGCTGGGGGCGCGGACAAGAGACCCAGTACTTC.